The rows below give T cell receptor beta chains drawn from one sample of a study of spatial heterogeneity in lung cancer. TCRdb independently ran MiXCR on the 5' RACE reads; one entry per CDR3 protein. Of 30,000 to 40,000 distinct CDR3 sequences in the sample, 5% to 6.5% were seen once. This material consisted of PBMCs, taken at surgery. Receptors were obtained from a female donor with early-stage non-small cell lung cancer. Both conserved end residues are part of each CDR3. The D gene is left open where the match is weak. Expanded clones are given a class, and other clones once, few, many or no size at all.

V,size,D,J,DNA,CDR3
TRBV20-1,many,-,TRBJ2-7,TGCAGTGCTCCGAAGGACGGGAGTTACTCCTACGAGCAGTACTTC,CSAPKDGSYSYEQYF
TRBV7-9,many,-,TRBJ2-5,TGTGCCAGCAGCTTAGCAGTGGAGACCCAGTACTTC,CASSLAVETQYF
TRBV7-3,many,TRBD2,TRBJ2-1,TGTGCCAGCAGCCTAACTACCGGGGGGGCTTCCAATGAGCAGTTCTTC,CASSLTTGGASNEQFF
TRBV5-1,many,-,TRBJ2-3,TGCGCCAGCAGCGAAACGACAGGAATAGATACGCAGTATTTT,CASSETTGIDTQYF
TRBV7-8,many,-,TRBJ1-6,TGTGCCAGCAGCTTAGTGCAGGCGCTGATGTCACCCCTCCACTTT,CASSLVQALMSPLHF
TRBV20-1,-,-,TRBJ1-5,TGCAGTGCTAGTCCTCAGGCGAGCAATCAGCCCCAGCATTTT,CSASPQASNQPQHF
TRBV5-8,many,-,TRBJ2-2,TGTGCCAGCAGCTTCGTCCCGTTAACAGGGTGGACCGGGGAGCTGTTTTTT,CASSFVPLTGWTGELFF
TRBV19,few,-,TRBJ2-2,TGTGCCAGTAGTATACCCCCCCTAGGGGGGGCTTACAGCGGGGAGCTGTTTTTT,CASSIPPLGGAYSGELFF
TRBV5-6,many,-,TRBJ2-7,TGTGCCAGCAGCCGAGGGGGGGACCCTCGCTACGAGCAGTACTTC,CASSRGGDPRYEQYF
TRBV7-9,many,-,TRBJ1-1,TGTGCCAGCAGCTTAGCGCTGGGCCAGGCTGAAGCTTTCTTT,CASSLALGQAEAFF
TRBV5-6,many,-,TRBJ2-3,TGTGCCAGCAGCTTGATGGCACTCTGGAGCCAGGGGATACCAGATACGCAGTATTTT,CASSLMALWSQGIPDTQYF
TRBV9,many,-,TRBJ2-1,TGTGCCAGCAGCGGGACTGGTAGACCCCGTGGGGGGGCGAACAATGAGCAGTTCTTC,CASSGTGRPRGGANNEQFF
TRBV5-6,many,-,TRBJ1-1,TGTGCCAGCAGCTTGGAGGACGGGGGAGAAGTGGCTGAAGCTTTCTTT,CASSLEDGGEVAEAFF
TRBV28,few,TRBD1,TRBJ1-1,TGTGCCAGCAGTTTATCACCTTGGGGACAGGGAGTAACTGAAGCTTTCTTT,CASSLSPWGQGVTEAFF
TRBV7-9,-,-,TRBJ1-5,TGTGCCAGCAGCTTAGGAGGCCCATTTGGACGCAATCAGCCCCAGCATTTT,CASSLGGPFGRNQPQHF
TRBV24-1,-,TRBD2,TRBJ2-1,TGTGCCACCAGTGATTCCCTAGCGGGGTTCAATGAGCAGTTCTTC,CATSDSLAGFNEQFF
TRBV7-2,many,TRBD2,TRBJ2-5,TGTGCCAGCAGCCTAGCGGTGGGAGAGACCCAGTACTTC,CASSLAVGETQYF
TRBV3-1,once,TRBD2,TRBJ2-1,TGTGCCAGCAGCATACTAGCGGAGGCGTACAATTACAATGAGCAGTTCTTC,CASSILAEAYNYNEQFF
TRBV9,many,TRBD2,TRBJ2-7,TGTGCCAGCAGCGTAGACAGCGGGGGGGCGGACGAGCAGTACTTC,CASSVDSGGADEQYF
TRBV15,-,-,TRBJ2-5,TGTGCCACCAGCCCCTCCCCCCGCAGGGTGGGGGAGACCCAGTACTTC,CATSPSPRRVGETQYF
TRBV11-2,-,-,TRBJ1-6,TGTGCCAGCAGCTTAGCTAGCTCCTATAATTCACCCCTCCACTTT,CASSLASSYNSPLHF
TRBV5-4,many,-,TRBJ1-1,TGTGCCAGCAGCCTGCGGGCCACCGAAGCTTTCTTT,CASSLRATEAFF
TRBV15,many,-,TRBJ1-6,TGTGCCACCAGCAGAGAGGGGGCGTCATCACCCCTCCACTTT,CATSREGASSPLHF
TRBV2,-,-,TRBJ2-4,TGTGCCAGCACGGACCTTGACATTCAGTACTTC,CASTDLDIQYF
TRBV27,few,TRBD1,TRBJ2-7,TGTGCCAGCAGTTTATCGCAGGGGGCTATTGCCTACGAGCAGTACTTC,CASSLSQGAIAYEQYF
TRBV11-1,-,TRBD2,TRBJ2-5,TGTGCCAGCAGCCCCGGGACTAGCGGGGGGCAAGAGACCCAGTACTTC,CASSPGTSGGQETQYF
TRBV9,many,TRBD1,TRBJ1-6,TGTGCCAGCAGCGTGGTCGGGCAGGGGGGTTCACCCCTCCACTTT,CASSVVGQGGSPLHF
TRBV20-1,few,-,TRBJ1-4,TGCAGTGCTAGAGATACCTCAAGCGCCCAAAAACTGTTTTTT,CSARDTSSAQKLFF
TRBV5-1,many,-,TRBJ1-1,TGCGCCAGCAGCTCCCGCGGCAACTCGAACACTGAAGCTTTCTTT,CASSSRGNSNTEAFF
TRBV7-3,many,-,TRBJ1-1,TGTGCCAGCAGCTTGGGCACGAACACTGAAGCTTTCTTT,CASSLGTNTEAFF
TRBV12-3/TRBV12-4,many,-,TRBJ1-2,TGTGCCAGCAGTTCGTACAGGGACGGGCTGGGCTACACCTTC,CASSSYRDGLGYTF
TRBV11-1,many,-,TRBJ1-2,TGTGCCAGCAGCGCTCGTTCGGGGACCCAAGCGGGCTACACCTTC,CASSARSGTQAGYTF
TRBV19,many,-,TRBJ2-7,TGTGCCAGTAGTCCCAACCGAGGCAGGCCCGGCGGCTACGAGCAGTACTTC,CASSPNRGRPGGYEQYF
TRBV6-1,-,-,TRBJ1-2,TGTGCCAGCAGGACGGGACACCGGAACTATGGCTACACCTTC,CASRTGHRNYGYTF
TRBV2,few,TRBD2,TRBJ2-7,TGTGCCAGCAGTGAAGAACGGGGGGGCCTTGGTGAGCAGTACTTC,CASSEERGGLGEQYF
TRBV6-6,many,-,TRBJ2-1,TGTGCCAGCAGTCCCGATGATCTCTACAGGGCCGGTGAGCAGTTCTTC,CASSPDDLYRAGEQFF
TRBV20-1,many,-,TRBJ1-5,TGCAGTGCTATGGAGCATGGCAATCAGCCCCAGCATTTT,CSAMEHGNQPQHF
TRBV29-1,many,TRBD1,TRBJ2-7,TGCAGCGTGGATTGGACAGGGTCAACTCCTAGGGACGAGCAGTACTTC,CSVDWTGSTPRDEQYF
TRBV6-1,many,TRBD2,TRBJ2-3,TGTGCCAGCAGTGAAGAGGAGGCTAGCGGGGGAGGAACAGATACGCAGTATTTT,CASSEEEASGGGTDTQYF
TRBV9,-,TRBD2,TRBJ2-3,TGTGCCAGCAGCGCGACTAGCGGGGGAGATACGCAGTATTTT,CASSATSGGDTQYF
TRBV7-8,many,-,TRBJ1-5,TGTGCCAGCAGCCCAGGCCGGGTGAATCAGCCCCAGCATTTT,CASSPGRVNQPQHF
TRBV28,-,-,TRBJ1-5,TGTGCCAGCAGTATACGGGACCCACGGAGGAGCTTGCGTTTT,CASSIRDPRRSLRF
TRBV24-1,-,TRBD1,TRBJ2-5,TGTGCCACCAGTGATTCCTTGACAGGGGTGGGAGAGACCCAGTACTTC,CATSDSLTGVGETQYF
TRBV7-3,few,-,TRBJ2-5,TGTGCCAGCAGCCCCGGGGCCCAAGAGACCCAGTACTTC,CASSPGAQETQYF
TRBV9,-,TRBD2,TRBJ2-1,TGTGCCAGCAGCGGGCCGGGGACTAGGGAAGATGAGCAGTTCTTC,CASSGPGTREDEQFF
TRBV20-1,-,-,TRBJ2-3,TGCAGTGTCAGAAACCCTAGCACAGATACGCAGTATTTT,CSVRNPSTDTQYF
TRBV5-1,many,-,TRBJ2-1,TGCGCCAGCAGCTTGGTAGGGGCTAACGATGAGCAGTTCTTC,CASSLVGANDEQFF
TRBV6-5,many,TRBD1,TRBJ2-3,TGTGCCAGCAGTCTACAGGGGGTGGCAGATACGCAGTATTTT,CASSLQGVADTQYF
TRBV28,many,-,TRBJ1-2,TGTGCCAGCAGTTTACCGACAGGCAGCTACACCTTC,CASSLPTGSYTF
TRBV3-1,-,-,TRBJ2-2,TGTGCCAGCAGCCAAGATGGCATCGGGGAGCTGTTTTTT,CASSQDGIGELFF
TRBV2,many,-,TRBJ2-7,TGTGCCAGCAGTACGGTATCCTACGAGCAGTACTTC,CASSTVSYEQYF
TRBV6-5,many,-,TRBJ1-6,TGTGCCAGCGCCGAAAGAAAACCGCTATCACCCCTCCACTTT,CASAERKPLSPLHF
TRBV15,few,-,TRBJ2-1,TGTGCCACCAGCGGGGGAGGTAGGCTAGGGAACAATGAGCAGTTCTTC,CATSGGGRLGNNEQFF
TRBV4-1,many,-,TRBJ1-2,TGCGCCAGCAGCCAAGATCTTTCTTCACCTGCTGGCTACACCTTC,CASSQDLSSPAGYTF
TRBV9,many,-,TRBJ1-1,TGTGCCAGCAGCGTAGAGGCGTCGGGACGTATGAACACTGAAGCTTTCTTT,CASSVEASGRMNTEAFF
TRBV6-1,many,TRBD2,TRBJ2-1,TGTGCCAGCCTATCTAGCCTCCGGGGGGGCTACAATGAGCAGTTCTTC,CASLSSLRGGYNEQFF
TRBV20-1,many,TRBD1,TRBJ1-2,TGCAGTGCTAGACGGAGGGGGCTCGGAGGCTCTGGCTACACCTTC,CSARRRGLGGSGYTF
TRBV7-9,few,TRBD1,TRBJ2-7,TGTGCCAGCAGCTTAGTTGGACAGGGGGCTTCCGAGCAGTACTTC,CASSLVGQGASEQYF
TRBV18,-,-,TRBJ1-3,TGTGCCAGCTCACCACTGGGCAGTCCCGGCCTGGACCGGGTCGCCATATATTTT,CASSPLGSPGLDRVAIYF
TRBV5-6,many,TRBD1,TRBJ2-7,TGTGCCAGCAGCTTATCCGGGACAGGGGGCATCGAGCAGTACTTC,CASSLSGTGGIEQYF